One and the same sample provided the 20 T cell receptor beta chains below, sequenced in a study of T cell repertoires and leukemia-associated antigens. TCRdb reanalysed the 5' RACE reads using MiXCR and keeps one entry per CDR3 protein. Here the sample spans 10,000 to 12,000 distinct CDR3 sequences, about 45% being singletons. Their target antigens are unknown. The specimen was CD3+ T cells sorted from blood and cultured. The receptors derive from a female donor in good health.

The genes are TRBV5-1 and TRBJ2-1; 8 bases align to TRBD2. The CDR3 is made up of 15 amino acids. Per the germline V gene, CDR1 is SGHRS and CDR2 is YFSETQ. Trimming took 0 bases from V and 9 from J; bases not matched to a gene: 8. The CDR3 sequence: CASSLGSGTSSEQFF. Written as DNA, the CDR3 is TGCGCCAGCAGCTTGGGTAGCGGGACGTCTAGTGAGCAGTTCTTC.

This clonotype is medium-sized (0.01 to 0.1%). The CDR3 sequence: CASSAGPTAEQYF. CDR3 sequence (DNA): TGTGCCAGCAGTGCGGGCCCTACCGCCGAGCAGTACTTC. The V and J genes are TRBV9 and TRBJ2-7; possibly TRBD2 for D (5 bases). Between the trimmed V and J ends, which lost 5 bases and 6 bases, there was a span of 15 bases. This CDR3 region has 13 residues. Germline lookup yields CDR1 SGDLS and CDR2 YYNGEE.

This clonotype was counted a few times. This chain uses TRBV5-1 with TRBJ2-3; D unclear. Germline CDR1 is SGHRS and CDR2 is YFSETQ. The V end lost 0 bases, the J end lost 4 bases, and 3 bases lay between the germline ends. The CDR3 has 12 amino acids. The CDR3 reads CASSLDADTQYF. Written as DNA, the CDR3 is TGCGCCAGCAGCTTGGATGCAGATACGCAGTATTTT. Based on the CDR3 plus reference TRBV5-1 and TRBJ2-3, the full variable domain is KAGVTQTPRYLIKTRGQQVTLSCSPISGHRSVSWYQQTPGQGLQFLFEYFSETQRNKGNFPGRFSGRQFSNSRSEMNVSTLELGDSALYLCASSLDADTQYFGPGTRLTVL.

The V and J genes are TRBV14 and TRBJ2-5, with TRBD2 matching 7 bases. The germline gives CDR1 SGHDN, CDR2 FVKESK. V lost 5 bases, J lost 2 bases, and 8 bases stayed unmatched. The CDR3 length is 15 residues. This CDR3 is CASSWGGRHQETQYF. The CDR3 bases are TGTGCCAGCAGCTGGGGCGGGAGACATCAAGAGACCCAGTACTTC.

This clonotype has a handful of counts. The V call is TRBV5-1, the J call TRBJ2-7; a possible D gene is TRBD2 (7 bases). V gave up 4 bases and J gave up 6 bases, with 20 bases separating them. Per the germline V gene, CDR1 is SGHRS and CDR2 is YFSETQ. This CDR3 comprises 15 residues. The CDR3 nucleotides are TGCGCCAGCAGCGGGGGGGCTAGCCGAGGGCTCGAGCAGTACTTC. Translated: CASSGGASRGLEQYF.

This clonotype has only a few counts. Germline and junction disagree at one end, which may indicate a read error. CDR3 sequence reads: CASSPFPEDSMISGANVLAF. The CDR3 region has the DNA TGTGCCAGCTCACCATTTCCCGAGGACAGCATGATCTCTGGGGCCAACGTCCTGGCTTTC. The gene calls are TRBV18 and TRBJ2-6, with a tentative D call TRBD1 (6 bases). The V gene's germline CDR1 is KGHSH and CDR2 LQKENI. The CDR3 runs 20 residues.

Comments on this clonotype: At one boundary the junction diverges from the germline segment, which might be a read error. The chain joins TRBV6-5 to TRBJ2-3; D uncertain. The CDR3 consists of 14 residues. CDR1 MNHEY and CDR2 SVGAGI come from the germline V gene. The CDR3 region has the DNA TGTGCCAGTAGTTCTAGTTTCAGCGTAGATACGCAGTATTTT. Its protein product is CASSSSFSVDTQYF.

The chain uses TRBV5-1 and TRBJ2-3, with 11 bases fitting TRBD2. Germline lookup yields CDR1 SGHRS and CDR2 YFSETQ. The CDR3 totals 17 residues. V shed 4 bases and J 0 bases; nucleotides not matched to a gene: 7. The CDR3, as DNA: TGCGCCAGCAGCGGGACCGGGACTAGCGGAAGCACAGATACGCAGTATTTT. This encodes CASSGTGTSGSTDTQYF.

CDR3: CASSFLVAGGSYNEQFF. The CDR3 nucleotides are TGCGCCAGCAGCTTCTTAGTAGCGGGAGGTTCCTACAATGAGCAGTTCTTC. The chain has TRBV5-1 and TRBJ2-1, with TRBD2 matching 10 bases. Looked up from germline, CDR1 is SGHRS and CDR2 is YFSETQ. The CDR3 is made up of 17 amino acids. The junction had 6 bases not matched to a gene; V was cut back by 2 bases and J by 1 base.

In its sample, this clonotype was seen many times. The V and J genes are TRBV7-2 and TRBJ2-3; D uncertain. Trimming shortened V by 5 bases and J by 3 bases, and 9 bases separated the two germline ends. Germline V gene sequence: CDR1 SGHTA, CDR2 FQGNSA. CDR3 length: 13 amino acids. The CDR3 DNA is TGTGCCAGCAGCGCCCGGTTAACAGATACGCAGTATTTT. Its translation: CASSARLTDTQYF.

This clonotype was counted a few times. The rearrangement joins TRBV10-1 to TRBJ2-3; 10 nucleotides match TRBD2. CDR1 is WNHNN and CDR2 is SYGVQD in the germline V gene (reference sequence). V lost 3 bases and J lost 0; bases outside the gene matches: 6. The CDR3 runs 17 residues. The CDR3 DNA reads TGCGCCAGCAGTGAAGGTACTAGCGGGGATAGCACAGATACGCAGTATTTT. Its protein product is CASSEGTSGDSTDTQYF.

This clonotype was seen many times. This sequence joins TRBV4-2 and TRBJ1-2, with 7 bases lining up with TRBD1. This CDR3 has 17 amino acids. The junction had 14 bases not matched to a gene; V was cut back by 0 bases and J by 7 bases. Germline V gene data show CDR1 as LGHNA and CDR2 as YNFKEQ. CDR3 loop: CASSQDPLGQEGGGYTF. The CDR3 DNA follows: TGTGCCAGCAGCCAAGACCCACTTGGACAGGAAGGTGGTGGCTACACCTTC.

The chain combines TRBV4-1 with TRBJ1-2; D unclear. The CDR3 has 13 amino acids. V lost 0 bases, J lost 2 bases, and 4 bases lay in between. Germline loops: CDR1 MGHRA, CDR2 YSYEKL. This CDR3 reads CASSQDGNYGYTF. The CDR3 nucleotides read TGCGCCAGCAGCCAAGACGGGAACTATGGCTACACCTTC.

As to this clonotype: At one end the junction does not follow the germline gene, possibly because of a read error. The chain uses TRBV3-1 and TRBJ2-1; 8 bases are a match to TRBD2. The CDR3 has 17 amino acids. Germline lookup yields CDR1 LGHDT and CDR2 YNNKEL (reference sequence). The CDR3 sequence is CANSQIFPSGSFNELFF. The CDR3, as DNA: TGTGCCAACAGCCAAATCTTCCCCAGCGGGAGCTTCAATGAGCTGTTCTTC.

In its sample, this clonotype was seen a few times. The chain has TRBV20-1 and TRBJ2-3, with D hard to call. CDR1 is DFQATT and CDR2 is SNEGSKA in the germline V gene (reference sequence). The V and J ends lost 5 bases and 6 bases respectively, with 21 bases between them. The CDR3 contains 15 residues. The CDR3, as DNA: TGCAGTGCTGGGCACCGGGCTCCGACCGCGGATACGCAGTATTTT. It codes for CSAGHRAPTADTQYF.

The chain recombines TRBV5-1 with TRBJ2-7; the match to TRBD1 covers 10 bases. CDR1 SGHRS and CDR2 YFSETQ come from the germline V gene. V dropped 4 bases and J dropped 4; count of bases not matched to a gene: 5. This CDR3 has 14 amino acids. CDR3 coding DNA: TGCGCCAGCAGCACCTCGGGACAGGGGTACGAGCAGTACTTC. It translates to CASSTSGQGYEQYF.

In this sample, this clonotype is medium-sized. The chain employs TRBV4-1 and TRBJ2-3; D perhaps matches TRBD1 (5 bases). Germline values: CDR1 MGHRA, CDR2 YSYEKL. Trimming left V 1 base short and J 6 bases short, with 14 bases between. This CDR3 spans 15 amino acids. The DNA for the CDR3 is TGCGCCAGCAGCCAAGCACCTACAGGTGATGATACGCAGTATTTT. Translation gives CASSQAPTGDDTQYF.

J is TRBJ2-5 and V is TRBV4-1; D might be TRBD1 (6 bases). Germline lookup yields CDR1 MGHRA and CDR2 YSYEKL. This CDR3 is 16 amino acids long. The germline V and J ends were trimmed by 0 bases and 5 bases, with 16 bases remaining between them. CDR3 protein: CASSQDLLQGSETQYF. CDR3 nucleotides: TGCGCCAGCAGCCAAGACCTCCTACAGGGTTCCGAGACCCAGTACTTC.

CDR3 in DNA: TGTGCCAGCAGCAGCGGGGCCTCCAGCCCCGTAGCCTTCTTT. Its translation: CASSSGASSPVAFF. This chain joins TRBV21-1 and TRBJ1-1. TRBV21-1 is a documented pseudogene. The CDR3 is 14 amino acids.

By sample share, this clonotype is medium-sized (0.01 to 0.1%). CDR3 region: CSSSRDYEYEQYF. The CDR3, as DNA: TGCAGCTCCTCCCGGGACTACGAGTACGAGCAGTACTTC. This sequence joins TRBV20-1 and TRBJ2-7; 7 bases line up with TRBD2. The CDR3 consists of 13 residues. Germline CDR1 is DFQATT and CDR2 is SNEGSKA (reference sequence).